This T cell receptor beta chain was documented in a study of blood T cell repertoires in COVID-19 (dated by TCRdb to between 2020 and 2021). Concerning the study at large: Samples from collaborators originated in the United States, Italy and Spain and spanned both the acute and convalescent phases of COVID-19. The material from the prospective study consisted of cDNA or gDNA derived from T cells, B-cell-depleted T cells, or PBMCs. The dataset comprised deeply sampled blood TCRbeta repertoires from subjects exposed to, actively infected with, or recovered from COVID-19. The repertoires were released in a freely available public database meant as a resource for research on the immune response to SARS-CoV-2. Samples came from the ongoing ImmuneRACE study (first 160 participants) plus 1,254 subjects from 6 global collaborators. A de-identified subject ID, COVID-19 status, age in years and sex were almost always included in the sample metadata. Where available, HLA class I and class II types were taken from metadata supplied by the sample provider and were not determined by assay-based typing. Overall study results and their limits: How much clinical and demographic metadata was included differed by source and by participant, and the metadata was provided uncurated.

TCRbeta CDR3 regions were amplified from genomic DNA by means of the immunoSEQ Assay, a bias-controlled multiplex PCR. The authors processed their data as follows. The number of nucleated cells in each sample was estimated from the amplification of reference gene primers within the assay. To quantify the absolute abundance of each unique TCRbeta CDR3 rearrangement, sequence reads were collapsed and filtered. For each sample, productive Simpson clonality was calculated as the square root of Simpson's diversity index over productive rearrangements. Not all clones reach the TCRdb copy of this immuneACCESS table, which keeps in-frame sequences only. Checked studies attribute under half of the gap to unresolved V genes and leave the rest unexplained. D and trimming come from the DNA, and the V and J calls and clone size come from that table. The sample contains approximately 210,000 clones, roughly 80% of them found a single time. Over 9.5% of the sample is held by the ten biggest clonotypes.

In Seattle, one collaborating source enrolled patients while the infection was active and tracked those patients longitudinally over the course of disease. Each collaborating institution followed its own protocols to collect whole blood in K2EDTA tubes. For TCRbeta analysis, collaborator samples were shipped as frozen whole blood, as isolated PBMCs, or as DNA extracted from either sample type. Germline trimming amounts to 0 bases on V and 5 bases on J, with 7 as the count of junction bases outside the gene matches. The CDR3 contains 16 residues, cysteine and phenylalanine counted. Only CDR3 DNA is held: 48 bases, read in frame from base 1. CDR1 and CDR2 (LGHDT, YNNKEL) derive from the germline V gene (reference sequence). Note on this clone: Its antigen is currently not known. Base qualities are not provided; no much larger clone lies one nucleotide away.

Rearrangement joined TRBV3-1 (or the pseudogene TRBV3-2) to TRBJ2-3; a stretch of 8 junction bases matches TRBD2. This TCR came from a woman of 80 years or more with COVID-19, enrolled during active disease. The sequencing input was peripheral blood. The CDR3 sequence is CASSQDLAGRGDTQYF. The sequenced DNA: TGTGCCAGCAGCCAAGATTTAGCGGGGCGCGGAGATACGCAGTATTTT.